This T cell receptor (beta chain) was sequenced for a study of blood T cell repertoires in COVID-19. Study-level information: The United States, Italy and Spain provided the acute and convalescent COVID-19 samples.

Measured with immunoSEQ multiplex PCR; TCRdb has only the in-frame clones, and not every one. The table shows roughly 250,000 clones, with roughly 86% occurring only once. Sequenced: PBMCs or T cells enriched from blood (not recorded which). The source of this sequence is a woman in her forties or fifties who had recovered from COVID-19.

CDR3 protein: CASSLVSGVGNTIYF. Here the CDR3 DNA reads TGTGCCAGCAGCTTAGTGAGCGGGGTTGGAAACACCATATATTTT. The rearrangement links TRBV7-2 to TRBJ1-3; D is unresolved. Germline-derived CDR1 and CDR2 are SGHTA and FQGNSA. This CDR3 has 15 amino acids. The ends were cut back, 1 base at V and 3 bases at J, with 10 bases in the middle. Full variable domain (outside the CDR3, taken from reference TRBV7-2 and TRBJ1-3): GAGVSQSPSNKVTEKGKDVELRCDPISGHTALYWYRQSLGQGLEFLIYFQGNSAPDKSGLPSDRFSAERTGGSVSTLTIQRTQQEDSAVYLCASSLVSGVGNTIYFGEGSWLTVV.